The rows below give T cell receptor beta chains drawn from one sample of a study of Ad26.COV2.S vaccination and SARS-CoV-2 variants. Here immunoSEQ multiplex PCR was the method, and the copy in TCRdb shows in-frame clones only, minus some. Of some 410,000 clones in the sample, around 92% were seen once. The sequences come from peripheral blood, collected in a trial of Ad26.COV2.S vaccine versus placebo. The source of these receptors is a person between 18 and 65 years old who received the Ad26.COV2.S COVID-19 vaccine or a placebo. CDR3s include the opening cysteine and the closing phenylalanine or tryptophan. The D gene is left open where the match is weak. Clone size is stated in some rows and not others, as once, few, many or a class when expanded.

clone size	D gene	V gene	J gene	CDR3 protein	CDR3 DNA
-	TRBD1	TRBV4-1	TRBJ1-6	CASSSGTGDSPLHF	TGCGCCAGCAGCTCCGGGACAGGGGATTCACCCCTCCACTTT
-	-	TRBV7-2	TRBJ1-2	CASSLALGEATNYGYTF	TGTGCCAGCAGCTTAGCGCTGGGGGAAGCAACTAACTATGGCTACACCTTC
-	-	TRBV4-3	TRBJ2-7	CASSQESGTSYEQYF	TGCGCCAGCAGCCAAGAATCCGGGACAAGTTACGAGCAGTACTTC
-	-	TRBV5-1	TRBJ1-1	CASSLGPTEAFF	TGCGCCAGCAGCTTGGGACCCACTGAAGCTTTCTTT
-	-	TRBV6-6	TRBJ2-5	CASSRGHTEETQYF	TGTGCCAGCAGTCGAGGTCATACCGAAGAGACCCAGTACTTC
-	-	TRBV27	TRBJ2-3	CASSPKPDTQYF	TGTGCCAGCAGTCCCAAGCCAGATACGCAGTATTTT
once	TRBD1	TRBV19	TRBJ1-5	CASSQGQGRRQPQHF	TGTGCCAGTAGCCAGGGACAGGGAAGACGTCAGCCCCAGCATTTT
-	-	TRBV19	TRBJ2-2	CASRRLMDTGELFF	TGTGCCAGTCGGAGGTTAATGGACACCGGGGAGCTGTTTTTT
-	-	TRBV6-5	TRBJ2-7	CASCSEDSYEQYF	TGTGCCAGCTGTTCCGAAGACTCCTACGAGCAGTACTTC
-	-	TRBV24-1	TRBJ2-7	CATPRGDGTYEQYF	TGTGCCACCCCCCGAGGGGACGGAACCTACGAGCAGTACTTC
-	TRBD1	TRBV19	TRBJ2-7	CASSRTGPSYEQYF	TGTGCCAGTAGCAGGACAGGGCCCTCCTACGAGCAGTACTTC
-	TRBD1	TRBV5-1	TRBJ1-2	CASSLLRGQAEDYGYTF	TGCGCCAGCAGCTTGCTTCGCGGACAGGCCGAGGACTATGGCTACACCTTC
-	TRBD1	TRBV7-2	TRBJ1-2	CASSLTLRPGQGYGYTF	TGTGCCAGCAGCTTAACTCTTAGACCGGGACAGGGCTATGGCTACACCTTC
-	TRBD1	TRBV6-2/TRBV6-3	TRBJ1-2	CASSYSTGGYGYTF	TGTGCCAGCAGTTACTCTACAGGGGGCTATGGCTACACCTTC
once	TRBD1	TRBV5-1	TRBJ2-7	CASSFGDRDTEQYF	TGCGCCAGCAGCTTCGGGGACAGGGATACGGAGCAGTACTTC
-	-	TRBV7-9	TRBJ1-1	CASSGTNTEAFF	TGTGCCAGCAGCGGGACAAACACTGAAGCTTTCTTT
-	-	TRBV7-6	TRBJ1-1	CASSATRGATEAFF	TGTGCCAGCAGCGCGACCCGGGGGGCCACTGAAGCTTTCTTT
-	-	TRBV5-6	TRBJ1-1	CASSSDRDTEAFF	TGTGCCAGCAGCTCGGACAGAGACACTGAAGCTTTCTTT
few	-	TRBV27	TRBJ2-7	CASSATGTYEQYF	TGTGCCAGCAGCGCCACGGGGACCTACGAGCAGTACTTC
-	-	TRBV7-9	TRBJ2-1	CASSSEFGRYNEQFF	TGTGCCAGCAGCTCAGAGTTCGGCCGGTACAATGAGCAGTTCTTC
-	TRBD1	TRBV4-3	TRBJ1-2	CASSQVGIIWTGEGYGYTF	TGCGCCAGCAGCCAAGTAGGGATAATTTGGACAGGGGAGGGCTATGGCTACACCTTC
-	-	TRBV28	TRBJ2-3	CASSLQPGGIDTQYF	TGTGCCAGCAGTTTACAGCCAGGTGGTATAGATACGCAGTATTTT
-	TRBD2	TRBV7-2	TRBJ2-1	CASSLGSGGVYNEQFF	TGTGCCAGCAGCTTAGGTAGCGGGGGGGTCTACAATGAGCAGTTCTTC
-	-	TRBV7-2	TRBJ2-3	CASSDRDMRSDTQYF	TGTGCCAGCAGCGACCGGGACATGAGATCAGATACGCAGTATTTT
-	TRBD1	TRBV10-2	TRBJ2-2	CASSRQGSGGELFF	TGCGCCAGCAGTCGACAGGGGTCGGGCGGGGAGCTGTTTTTT
-	-	TRBV7-2	TRBJ2-1	CASSLVFQGGGEQFF	TGTGCCAGCAGCTTAGTTTTCCAGGGGGGGGGTGAGCAGTTCTTC
-	-	TRBV4-1	TRBJ1-2	CASRRNDGGYTF	TGCGCCAGCAGACGAAATGACGGAGGCTACACCTTC
-	-	TRBV6-5	TRBJ1-6	CASSYDSNLDSPLHF	TGTGCCAGCAGTTACGACTCCAACTTGGATTCACCCCTCCACTTT
-	-	TRBV7-2	TRBJ2-5	CASSVGVARETQYF	TGTGCCAGCAGCGTCGGAGTAGCCCGAGAGACCCAGTACTTC
-	-	TRBV19	TRBJ1-2	CASSITPPGGYTF	TGTGCCAGTAGTATAACCCCCCCAGGGGGCTACACCTTC
few	-	TRBV2	TRBJ1-3	CASSGYVRAGNTIYF	TGTGCCAGCAGTGGATACGTGCGGGCTGGAAACACCATATATTTT
-	TRBD2	TRBV19	TRBJ2-2	CASSIEGLAGVAGELFF	TGTGCCAGTAGTATAGAAGGACTAGCGGGGGTAGCCGGGGAGCTGTTTTTT
-	-	TRBV5-6	TRBJ1-1	CASSFGEEEVAFF	TGTGCCAGCAGCTTTGGGGAGGAGGAGGTAGCTTTCTTT
-	-	TRBV6-2/TRBV6-3	TRBJ2-2	CASSYLAVPNTGELFF	TGTGCCAGCAGTTACCTGGCCGTCCCGAACACCGGGGAGCTGTTTTTT
once	-	TRBV5-4	TRBJ1-5	CASSLGVGNQPQHF	TGTGCCAGCAGCTTGGGGGTAGGGAACCAGCCCCAGCATTTT
-	TRBD1	TRBV7-9	TRBJ1-4	CASSSTRGIEKLFF	TGTGCCAGCAGTTCTACCAGGGGGATTGAAAAACTGTTTTTT
-	TRBD1	TRBV19	TRBJ1-1	CASSMTGRGTEAFF	TGTGCCAGTAGTATGACAGGGAGAGGTACTGAAGCTTTCTTT
-	-	TRBV18	TRBJ2-2	CASSPGTGQGELFF	TGTGCCAGCTCACCAGGGACCGGACAGGGGGAGCTGTTTTTT
-	TRBD1	TRBV19	TRBJ1-2	CASSSSTGDIYGYTF	TGTGCCAGTAGTTCCTCGACAGGGGATATTTATGGCTACACCTTC
-	TRBD1	TRBV7-2	TRBJ1-5	CASSQGQGNQPQHF	TGTGCCAGCAGCCAAGGACAGGGCAATCAGCCCCAGCATTTT
-	-	TRBV6-1	TRBJ1-1	CASSDLVSILNTEAFF	TGTGCCAGCAGTGATTTGGTTTCGATTTTGAACACTGAAGCTTTCTTT
-	-	TRBV27	TRBJ1-2	CASRLAQGRGGDGYTF	TGTGCCAGCAGGCTTGCCCAGGGTCGTGGAGGCGATGGCTACACCTTC
-	TRBD1	TRBV29-1	TRBJ2-3	CSVDMGQSTDTQYF	TGCAGCGTTGATATGGGACAGAGCACAGATACGCAGTATTTT
-	TRBD2	TRBV2	TRBJ2-3	CASSSGGTDTQYF	TGTGCCAGCTCTAGCGGGGGCACAGATACGCAGTATTTT
-	-	TRBV4-3	TRBJ2-7	CASSQDYKGLAYEQYF	TGCGCCAGCAGCCAAGATTATAAGGGTCTCGCCTACGAGCAGTACTTC
-	-	TRBV10-2	TRBJ1-1	CASSEPGRGFATEAFF	TGCGCCAGCAGTGAGCCGGGGAGGGGGTTTGCGACTGAAGCTTTCTTT
-	-	TRBV7-6	TRBJ1-6	CASSSHRAPNSPLHF	TGTGCCAGCAGCTCACACAGGGCACCTAATTCACCCCTCCACTTT
-	-	TRBV2	TRBJ1-5	CASSEREYSNQPQHF	TGTGCCAGCAGTGAAAGGGAATATAGCAATCAGCCCCAGCATTTT
-	-	TRBV7-8	TRBJ2-7	CASSLRIKDEQYF	TGTGCCAGCAGCTTAAGAATTAAAGACGAGCAGTACTTC
-	-	TRBV10-2	TRBJ1-4	CASSRQATNEKLFF	TGCGCCAGCAGCCGACAGGCAACTAATGAAAAACTGTTTTTT
-	TRBD1	TRBV4-3	TRBJ1-4	CASSQAQGASIKLFF	TGCGCCAGCAGCCAAGCACAGGGGGCGTCGATTAAACTGTTTTTT
-	TRBD1	TRBV12-5	TRBJ2-2	CASAEPGTGGGGELFF	TGTGCTAGTGCCGAACCCGGGACAGGAGGAGGCGGGGAGCTGTTTTTT